The 10 T cell receptor beta chains given below trace back to one sample, sequenced in a study of blood T cell repertoires in COVID-19. Method: immunoSEQ multiplex PCR; TCRdb's copy keeps in-frame clones and lacks some. The sample holds approximately 130,000 clones; 75% to 90% are singletons and the top ten take more than 3.5%. The source material was peripheral blood. The receptors here all came from a human donor in a cohort sampled during active COVID-19.

The V gene is TRBV19, the J gene TRBJ2-6, with TRBD1 matching over 9 bases. The CDR3 runs 16 residues. Germline CDR1 reads LNHDA; CDR2 reads SQIVND (reference sequence). V dropped 10 bases and J dropped 2; count of bases not matched to a gene: 9. In DNA form, the CDR3 reads TGTGCCATCTCGGACAGGGGAGCCGCTGGGGCCAACGTCCTGACTTTC. It is translated as CAISDRGAAGANVLTF.

This chain uses TRBV27 with TRBJ1-1; possibly TRBD1 for D (5 bases). In germline, CDR1 is MNHEY, CDR2 SMNVEV (reference sequence). This CDR3 has 13 residues. V was trimmed by 6 bases and J by 3 bases, leaving 11 bases between them. As DNA, the CDR3 is TGTGCCAGCAGGCGCTCGGGGGACACTGAAGCTTTCTTT. The encoded protein is CASRRSGDTEAFF.

The CDR3 sequence is CASSPPAREGTDTQYF. For the CDR3, the DNA is TGTGCCAGCAGCCCCCCCGCGAGGGAGGGGACAGATACGCAGTATTTT. The chain couples TRBV3-1 (or the pseudogene TRBV3-2) to TRBJ2-3; 7 nucleotides align to TRBD2. The CDR3 spans 16 residues. The junction had 10 bases not matched to a gene; V was cut back by 4 bases and J by 3 bases. CDR1 LGHDT and CDR2 YNNKEL come from the germline V gene (reference sequence).

The chain joins TRBV2 to TRBJ2-5; perhaps TRBD2 as D (6 bases). The germline CDR1 and CDR2 sequences are SNHLY and FYNNEI. V shed 7 bases and J shed 4 bases, with 13 bases lying between them. CDR3 length: 13 amino acids. CDR3 in amino acids: CASKPGGAETQYF. In DNA, the CDR3 is TGTGCCAGCAAGCCGGGCGGGGCAGAGACCCAGTACTTC. Full variable domain (missing parts from reference TRBV2 and TRBJ2-5): EPEVTQTPSHQVTQMGQEVILRCVPISNHLYFYWYRQILGQKVEFLVSFYNNEISEKSEIFDDQFSVERPDGSNFTLKIRSTKLEDSAMYFCASKPGGAETQYFGPGTRLLVL.

The chain has TRBV5-4 and TRBJ2-3, with 9 bases that match TRBD2. This CDR3 has 17 amino acids. Germline V lookup: CDR1 SGHNT, CDR2 YYREEE (reference sequence). V lost 2 bases to trimming and J lost 9 bases; unmatched junction nucleotides: 16. In DNA, the CDR3 is TGTGCCAGCAGCTTAGTCCCTCTAGCGGGGCTCATTGGCACGCAGTATTTT. Amino acid sequence: CASSLVPLAGLIGTQYF.

This chain links TRBV10-3 with TRBJ2-2; perhaps TRBD2 as D (5 bases). The CDR3 is made up of 14 amino acids. The ends were cut back, 9 bases at V and 3 bases at J, with 14 bases in the middle. The V gene's germline CDR1 is ENHRY and CDR2 SYGVKD. DNA of the CDR3: TGTGCCATACGACACTCACTAGACACCGGGGAGCTGTTTTTT. Its protein is CAIRHSLDTGELFF.

The chain couples TRBV6-2 or TRBV6-3 to TRBJ1-5; no clear D gene. Trimming took 0 bases from V and 3 from J, leaving 9 bases between them. The CDR3 is 15 amino acids. Germline-derived CDR1 and CDR2 are MNHEY and SVGEGT. CDR3 protein: CASSYSSLVNQPQHF. For the CDR3, the DNA is TGTGCCAGCAGTTACTCGAGCCTAGTCAATCAGCCCCAGCATTTT.

The J gene is TRBJ2-7, the V gene TRBV19; the D gene is possibly TRBD1 (6 bases). Trimming pared 5 bases from V and 6 bases from J, leaving 14 bases between. Germline V gene lookup returns CDR1 LNHDA and CDR2 SQIVND (reference sequence). This CDR3 has 13 amino acids. The CDR3 loop reads CASSQGPLLEQYF. DNA of the CDR3: TGTGCCAGTAGTCAGGGGCCTCTCCTCGAGCAGTACTTC.

The rearrangement joins TRBV7-3 to TRBJ1-2, with D unclear. Germline values: CDR1 SGHTA, CDR2 FQGTGA. The CDR3 contains 11 residues. With 5 bases removed from V and 6 bases from J, the gap between germline ends came to 7 bases. The CDR3 spells CASSPRDGYTF. The DNA for the CDR3 is TGTGCCAGCAGCCCCCGGGATGGCTACACCTTC. Full variable domain (rest looked up from reference TRBV7-3 and TRBJ1-2): GAGVSQTPSNKVTEKGKYVELRCDPISGHTALYWYRQSLGQGPEFLIYFQGTGAADDSGLPNDRFFAVRPEGSVSTLKIQRTERGDSAVYLCASSPRDGYTFGSGTRLTVV.

The rearrangement joins TRBV9 to TRBJ1-6; no clear D gene. Germline V lookup: CDR1 SGDLS, CDR2 YYNGEE. The CDR3 has 16 amino acids. V was cut by 3 bases and J by 7 bases, with 17 bases left in between. Here the CDR3 reads CASSERVAAENSPLHF. The CDR3 bases are TGTGCCAGCAGCGAGAGGGTAGCGGCGGAGAATTCACCCCTCCACTTT. Supplemented by reference TRBV9 and TRBJ1-6, the full variable domain reads DSGVTQTPKHLITATGQRVTLRCSPRSGDLSVYWYQQSLDQGLQFLIQYYNGEERAKGNILERFSAQQFPDLHSELNLSSLELGDSALYFCASSERVAAENSPLHFGNGTRLTVT.